The clone carrying this T cell receptor beta chain was counted at least ten times. CDR3 length: 16 residues. Per germline, CDR1 SGHRS and CDR2 YFSETQ. J was trimmed by 9 bases and V by 2 bases; bases with no gene match: 11. This record belongs to a study of T-cell memory formation after mild COVID-19. A single record per CDR3 protein comes from TCRdb applying MiXCR to the 5' RACE reads. The table records 35,000 to 50,000 distinct CDR3 sequences, about a tenth of them present only once. The TCR originated in an adult woman who had mild COVID-19 (a few samples of this study predate the infection). Cell type and time point are not known. The rearrangement uses TRBV5-1 and TRBJ2-7, with 13 positions matching TRBD2. The sequenced sample was PBMCs or a T cell subset sorted from them (not recorded which). CDR3 sequence reads: CASSLSRTSGREGQYF. The DNA for the CDR3 is TGCGCCAGCAGCTTATCAAGGACTAGCGGGAGAGAAGGGCAGTACTTC.